A single sample is the source of the 5 T cell receptor beta chains below, sequenced in a study of T cells in tumors after PD-1 blockade. The repertoire was sequenced with immunoSEQ multiplex PCR; TCRdb's copy has only in-frame clones and lacks some. The repertoire includes 60,000 or so clones, about four fifths of them detected once, and roughly 12% sits in the top ten. Sequences were derived from PBMCs, sampled before anti-PD-1 treatment. These receptors were taken from a human donor with basal cell carcinoma.

The chain links TRBV18 to TRBJ1-5; TRBD1 might be the D (6 bases). The CDR3 loop spans 16 amino acids. Germline V gene data show CDR1 as KGHSH and CDR2 as LQKENI. V was shortened by 2 bases and J by 1 base, with 12 bases between the two germline ends. The CDR3 sequence is CASSPGAGASNQPQHF. The CDR3 coding sequence is TGTGCCAGCTCACCAGGGGCGGGGGCGAGCAATCAGCCCCAGCATTTT.

This chain uses TRBV9 with TRBJ2-1, with 9 nucleotides matching TRBD2. Losses at the gene ends were 0 bases for V and 10 bases for J; bases not matched to a gene: 8. The CDR3 runs to 15 residues. Looked up from germline, CDR1 is SGDLS and CDR2 is YYNGEE. This CDR3 reads CASSVEPAGGREQFF. The CDR3 DNA reads TGTGCCAGCAGCGTAGAACCAGCGGGGGGCAGGGAGCAGTTCTTC. The variable domain in full, with the rest retrieved from reference TRBV9 and TRBJ2-1, is DSGVTQTPKHLITATGQRVTLRCSPRSGDLSVYWYQQSLDQGLQFLIQYYNGEERAKGNILERFSAQQFPDLHSELNLSSLELGDSALYFCASSVEPAGGREQFFGPGTRLTVL.

The chain has TRBV30 and TRBJ1-2, with D possibly TRBD1 on 5 matching bases. Germline CDR1 and CDR2: GTSNPN and SVGIG (reference sequence). V dropped 1 base and J dropped 0 bases, with 9 bases sitting between them. This CDR3 is built from 14 residues. CDR3 sequence reads: CAWSGQRANYGYTF. The CDR3 DNA is TGTGCCTGGAGTGGACAGCGAGCTAACTATGGCTACACCTTC.

V usage is TRBV2 and J usage is TRBJ2-7; 7 bases map to TRBD1. Trimming cost V 5 bases and J 6 bases; bases outside gene matches: 13. Per germline, CDR1 SNHLY and CDR2 FYNNEI. This CDR3 has 15 residues. CDR3 in DNA: TGTGCCAGCAGTTCAGAACAGGGGTATCTAGGCGAGCAGTACTTC. As protein: CASSSEQGYLGEQYF.

Worth noting for this clone: The junction departs from the called germline gene at one end, perhaps through a read error. The gene calls are TRBV6-6 and TRBJ1-1; D is perhaps TRBD1 (5 bases). The CDR3 sequence is 14 residues long. Germline loops: CDR1 MNHNY, CDR2 SVGAGI (reference sequence). CDR3 coding DNA: TGTGCCAGCCGTTACGGGAGTGGGGGGACTGAAGCTTTCTTT. It yields the protein CASRYGSGGTEAFF.